The 30 T cell receptor beta chains listed next were all sequenced from one sample in a study of a mutant IDH1 vaccine in newly diagnosed glioma. These receptors lack a known antigen. TCRdb's copy holds only in-frame clones and misses some; the assay was immunoSEQ multiplex PCR. There are some 45,000 clones in the sample; about 80% occur only once, and roughly 5.5% lies in the top ten. The sample's time point: week 35, safety follow-up. Vaccinated patients received 300 ug of mutant IDH1 20-mer peptide per dose, with topical imiquimod. This specimen consisted of PBMCs, obtained from a glioma patient whose treatment included an IDH1 peptide vaccine. These receptors originate from a woman between 45 and 65 years old with glioma.

This clone has a single count. This chain connects TRBV6-6 to TRBJ1-2; D is perhaps TRBD1 (5 bases). Trimming cost V 0 bases and J 4 bases, with 15 bases left between them. CDR1 is MNHNY and CDR2 is SVGAGI in the germline V gene (reference sequence). The CDR3 extends over 16 amino acids. The CDR3 DNA is TGTGCCAGCAGTTACTCGGCGTCCGAGGGACTCTATGGCTACACCTTC. It encodes CASSYSASEGLYGYTF.

J is TRBJ2-1 and V is TRBV5-4; 10 nucleotides align to TRBD1. There are 13 residues in the CDR3. Germline V CDR1 and CDR2: SGHNT, YYREEE (reference sequence). The J segment lost 8 bases and the V segment lost 2 bases, leaving 1 base of the junction unmatched. The CDR3 DNA reads as TGTGCCAGCAGCTTCGGACAGGGGGATGAGCAGTTCTTC. It specifies CASSFGQGDEQFF.

V is TRBV5-1 and J is TRBJ2-5; TRBD1 matches 10 bases. This CDR3 spans 15 amino acids. The germline gives CDR1 SGHRS, CDR2 YFSETQ. The V gene end was trimmed by 3 bases and the J gene end by 2 bases; junction bases not matched to a gene: 4. This CDR3 is CASSSADRGQETQYF. As DNA, the CDR3 is TGCGCCAGCAGCTCAGCGGACAGGGGGCAAGAGACCCAGTACTTC.

This clone occurred once. The genes are TRBV19 and TRBJ2-6; 7 bases align to TRBD1. The CDR3 has 15 residues. Germline V gene sequence: CDR1 LNHDA, CDR2 SQIVND (reference sequence). V lost 6 bases and J lost 2; bases outside the gene matches: 4. The CDR3 region is CASRGQGAGANVLTF. The CDR3 region has the DNA TGTGCCAGTAGGGGTCAGGGGGCTGGGGCCAACGTCCTGACTTTC.

The chain has TRBV27 and TRBJ1-2, with a tentative D call TRBD1 (5 bases). Germline CDR1 MNHEY, CDR2 SMNVEV (reference sequence). CDR3 length: 12 amino acids. The V and J ends lost 6 bases and 4 bases respectively, with 9 bases between them. CDR3 DNA: TGTGCCAGCAGCCCCCAGGGCTATGGCTACACCTTC. Residues: CASSPQGYGYTF.

This chain joins TRBV5-6 and TRBJ2-1, with 8 bases that match TRBD2. The CDR3 has 15 residues. Germline-derived CDR1 and CDR2 are SGHDT and YYEEEE. V shed 1 base, J shed 5 bases, and the junction held 5 bases outside the gene matches. The CDR3 region is CASSLNGGADNEQFF. CDR3 DNA: TGTGCCAGCAGCTTGAACGGGGGGGCAGACAATGAGCAGTTCTTC.

The rearrangement joins TRBV18 to TRBJ2-5, with D maybe TRBD1 (5 bases). Germline CDR1 reads KGHSH; CDR2 reads LQKENI. This CDR3 contains 13 residues. Trimming removed 6 bases from V and 3 bases from J, with 11 bases in between. CDR3 sequence: CASSPGQEETQYF. The CDR3 DNA reads TGTGCCAGCTCCCCCGGACAAGAAGAGACCCAGTACTTC.

Only a few counts were recorded for this clone. This chain connects TRBV6-5 to TRBJ1-1, with unresolved D. V was cut by 8 bases and J by 10 bases, with 14 bases left in between. The germline gives CDR1 MNHEY, CDR2 SVGAGI. The CDR3 covers 11 residues. As DNA, the CDR3 is TGTGCCAGCGCGAGAGGAGGGCGAGCTTTCTTT. It specifies CASARGGRAFF.

This sequence joins TRBV6-5 and TRBJ2-7; D possibly uses TRBD1 or TRBD2 (5 bases each). Germline CDR1 and CDR2: MNHEY and SVGAGI. The V end lost 2 bases, the J end lost 2 bases, and 16 bases lay between the germline ends. The CDR3 extends over 16 amino acids. CDR3 bases: TGTGCCAGCAGTTACGAGTATAGAGGGGATACCTACGAGCAGTACTTC. This translates into CASSYEYRGDTYEQYF.

The V call is TRBV5-1, the J call TRBJ2-7; 8 nucleotides align to TRBD2. The V gene end was trimmed by 4 bases and the J gene end by 2 bases; junction bases not matched to a gene: 8. CDR1 SGHRS and CDR2 YFSETQ come from the germline V gene. The CDR3 contains 15 residues. The CDR3 is CASSILADATYEQYF. DNA of the CDR3: TGCGCCAGCAGCATACTAGCGGACGCCACCTACGAGCAGTACTTC.

The chain carries TRBV30 and TRBJ1-4; the D gene is possibly TRBD1 (5 bases). The germline V and J ends were trimmed by 4 bases and 3 bases, with 9 bases remaining between them. The germline CDR1 and CDR2 sequences are GTSNPN and SVGIG (reference sequence). CDR3 length: 13 residues. The CDR3 nucleotides are TGTGCCTGGACGGGGGGATCTAATGAAAAACTGTTTTTT. It encodes CAWTGGSNEKLFF. The full variable domain, completed using reference TRBV30 and TRBJ1-4, is SQTIHQWPATLVQPVGSPLSLECTVEGTSNPNLYWYRQAAGRGLQLLFYSVGIGQISSEVPQNLSASRPQDRQFILSSKKLLLSDSGFYLCAWTGGSNEKLFFGSGTQLSVL.

The sample holds a few counts of this clone. The chain has TRBV2 and TRBJ1-4; D unresolved. Germline V gene sequence: CDR1 SNHLY, CDR2 FYNNEI. V was cut by 6 bases and J by 10 bases, with 9 bases left in between. There are 11 residues in the CDR3. In nucleotides, the CDR3 is TGTGCCAGCAGCTCGGTTGTAAAACTGTTTTTT. It yields the protein CASSSVVKLFF.

The rearrangement joins TRBV9 to TRBJ2-3; TRBD2 is a possible D gene (5 bases). This CDR3 has 14 residues. V gave up 0 bases and J gave up 1 base, with 6 bases separating them. CDR1 and CDR2 from the germline V gene are SGDLS and YYNGEE. Here the CDR3 DNA reads TGTGCCAGCAGCGTAGGTAGCGGCACAGATACGCAGTATTTT. This encodes CASSVGSGTDTQYF.

The chain couples TRBV19 to TRBJ2-1, with TRBD2 matching over 8 bases. V was clipped by 2 bases and J by 3 bases; unmatched bases: 6. Per the germline V gene, CDR1 is LNHDA and CDR2 is SQIVND (reference sequence). This CDR3 has 16 residues. CDR3 region: CASSIYTGGGYNEQFF. CDR3 in DNA: TGTGCCAGTAGTATATACACGGGAGGGGGCTACAATGAGCAGTTCTTC. Filled out from reference TRBV19 and TRBJ2-1, the complete variable domain reads DGGITQSPKYLFRKEGQNVTLSCEQNLNHDAMYWYRQDPGQGLRLIYYSQIVNDFQKGDIAEGYSVSREKKESFPLTVTSAQKNPTAFYLCASSIYTGGGYNEQFFGPGTRLTVL.

This rearrangement joins TRBV9 to TRBJ2-3; D is undetermined. The CDR3 is 13 amino acids. Trimming shortened V by 4 bases and J by 6 bases, and 12 bases separated the two germline ends. Germline CDR1 reads SGDLS; CDR2 reads YYNGEE. The CDR3: CASSTISADTQYF. CDR3 sequence (DNA): TGTGCCAGCAGCACGATTTCCGCGGATACGCAGTATTTT.

The rearrangement links TRBV2 to TRBJ2-5; 9 bases are shared with TRBD2. V was clipped by 1 base and J by 4 bases; unmatched bases: 7. The CDR3 is 16 residues long. CDR1 is SNHLY, CDR2 FYNNEI, per germline. CDR3 sequence: CASSEVGGGALETQYF. Here the CDR3 DNA reads TGTGCCAGCAGTGAAGTAGGCGGGGGGGCCTTAGAGACCCAGTACTTC.

This sequence joins TRBV7-9 and TRBJ2-1, with D unresolved. The CDR3 runs to 15 residues. Between the trimmed V and J ends, which lost 4 bases and 1 base, there was a span of 11 bases. The germline V gene encodes CDR1 SEHNR and CDR2 FQNEAQ (reference sequence). CDR3 sequence reads: CASSSAEVSYNEQFF. In DNA, the CDR3 is TGTGCCAGCAGCTCGGCTGAGGTTTCCTACAATGAGCAGTTCTTC.

The chain employs TRBV28 and TRBJ1-3; D is unclear. V lost 6 bases to trimming and J lost 4 bases, with 7 bases between them. The CDR3 consists of 12 residues. Germline assignment: CDR1 MDHEN and CDR2 SYDVKM. The CDR3 spells CASSAPGNTIYF. DNA for the CDR3: TGTGCCAGCAGCGCCCCGGGAAACACCATATATTTT.

The rearrangement links TRBV4-1 to TRBJ2-4, with D possibly matching TRBD1 (7 bases). This CDR3 has 12 amino acids. The V end lost 0 bases, the J end lost 15 bases, and 12 bases lay between the germline ends. CDR1 MGHRA and CDR2 YSYEKL come from the germline V gene. CDR3 residues: CASSQDGGTVYF. The CDR3 DNA sequence: TGCGCCAGCAGCCAAGATGGGGGGACAGTGTACTTC.

This clone occurred once. The rearrangement links TRBV4-1 to TRBJ1-5; D remains ambiguous. V was clipped by 0 bases and J by 7 bases, with 7 bases between them. CDR3 size: 13 residues. The germline V gene has CDR1 MGHRA and CDR2 YSYEKL. CDR3 region: CASSQERRQPQHF. DNA of the CDR3: TGCGCCAGCAGCCAAGAAAGGAGGCAGCCCCAGCATTTT.

This chain uses TRBV20-1 with TRBJ1-2; D remains ambiguous. This CDR3 contains 11 residues. The germline gives CDR1 DFQATT, CDR2 SNEGSKA (reference sequence). The CDR3 loop is CSGIFDGGYTF. The CDR3 nucleotides read TGCAGCGGGATATTCGACGGAGGCTACACCTTC.

The chain couples TRBV4-3 to TRBJ2-2, with D tentatively TRBD2 (6 bases). Between the trimmed V and J ends, which lost 0 bases and 4 bases, there was a span of 12 bases. This CDR3 contains 16 residues. Germline CDR1 LGHNA, CDR2 YSLEER. CDR3 DNA sequence: TGCGCCAGCAGCCAAGATTCGGGGGTGTCCACCGGGGAGCTGTTTTTT. Encoded protein: CASSQDSGVSTGELFF.

The chain employs TRBV5-4 and TRBJ1-1; 7 positions match TRBD1. The CDR3 length is 13 residues. The J segment lost 11 bases and the V segment lost 9 bases, leaving 16 bases of the junction unmatched. Germline CDR1 and CDR2: SGHNT and YYREEE (reference sequence). The CDR3 sequence is CANENRGEKVAFF. The CDR3 DNA follows: TGTGCCAACGAAAACAGGGGCGAGAAGGTGGCTTTCTTT.

With respect to this clone: Its ends do not fully match the called genes, so a read error is possible. CDR3 DNA sequence: TGTGCCAGTAACTCGGAAGGGATGAACACTGAAGCCTTCTTT. Translation: CASNSEGMNTEAFF. V and J are TRBV19 and TRBJ1-1, with D uncertain. Per the germline V gene, CDR1 is LNHDA and CDR2 is SQIVND (reference sequence). The CDR3 runs 14 residues.

J is TRBJ1-3 and V is TRBV4-1; tentative D call: TRBD1 (5 bases). Deletions cut 5 bases from V and 0 bases from J, with 11 bases between. CDR3 length equals 15 residues. Germline V CDR1 and CDR2: MGHRA, YSYEKL. CDR3 sequence reads: CASSSDTSSGNTIYF. The CDR3 coding sequence is TGCGCCAGCAGCTCGGACACGAGCTCTGGAAACACCATATATTTT.

This clone showed up just a few times. The CDR3 nucleotides read TGTGCCAGTAGTTGGACTTGGGGGGATACGCAGTATTTT. Residues: CASSWTWGDTQYF. V is TRBV19 and J is TRBJ2-3; D could derive from TRBD1 or TRBD2 (5 bases each). Between the trimmed V and J ends, which lost 5 bases and 6 bases, there was a span of 12 bases. The CDR3 is made up of 13 amino acids. Germline CDR1 LNHDA, CDR2 SQIVND (reference sequence).

V usage is TRBV27 and J usage is TRBJ2-2; D uncertain. The CDR3 runs to 12 residues. Germline CDR1 MNHEY, CDR2 SMNVEV (reference sequence). Trimming removed 6 bases from V and 6 bases from J, with 8 bases in between. The CDR3 spells CASSRNAGELFF. The CDR3 region has the DNA TGTGCCAGCAGCCGCAACGCCGGGGAGCTGTTTTTT.

For this clone: At one end the junction does not follow the germline gene, possibly because of a read error. The gene calls are TRBV7-7 and TRBJ2-2; D might be TRBD2 (6 bases). The germline V gene has CDR1 SSHAT and CDR2 FNYEAQ (reference sequence). CDR3 length equals 15 residues. CDR3 residues: CASSTGGTNTGELFF. CDR3 in DNA: TGTGCTAGCAGCACCGGGGGAACGAACACCGGGGAGCTGTTTTTT.

This chain's CDR3 is CASSSPGTGADGYTF. The CDR3 bases are TGCGCCAGCAGCAGTCCCGGGACAGGGGCGGATGGCTACACCTTC. The genes are TRBV5-1 and TRBJ1-2, with 10 nucleotides matching TRBD1. Germline lookup yields CDR1 SGHRS and CDR2 YFSETQ. V gave up 4 bases and J gave up 6 bases; unmatched junction bases: 9. The CDR3 consists of 15 residues.

V and J are TRBV9 and TRBJ2-7, with 10 positions matching TRBD1. This CDR3 has 16 amino acids. Trimming at V came to 3 bases and at J to 1 base, leaving 7 bases not matched to a gene. Germline CDR1 SGDLS, CDR2 YYNGEE. This CDR3 is CASSEGGQGLSYEQYF. CDR3 coding DNA: TGTGCCAGCAGCGAGGGGGGACAGGGGCTTTCCTACGAGCAGTACTTC.